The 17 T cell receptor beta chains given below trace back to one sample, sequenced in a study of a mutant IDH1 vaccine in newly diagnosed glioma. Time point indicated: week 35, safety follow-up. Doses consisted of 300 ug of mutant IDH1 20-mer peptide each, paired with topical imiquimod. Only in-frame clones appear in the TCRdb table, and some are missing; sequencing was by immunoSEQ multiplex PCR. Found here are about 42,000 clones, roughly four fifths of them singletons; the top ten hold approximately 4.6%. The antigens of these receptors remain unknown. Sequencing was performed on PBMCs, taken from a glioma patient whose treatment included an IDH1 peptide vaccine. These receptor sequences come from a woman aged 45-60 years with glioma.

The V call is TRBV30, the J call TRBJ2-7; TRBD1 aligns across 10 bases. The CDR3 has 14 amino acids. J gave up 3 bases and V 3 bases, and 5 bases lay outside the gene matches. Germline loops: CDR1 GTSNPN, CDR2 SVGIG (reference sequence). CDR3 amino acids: CAWSPGTGDYEQYF. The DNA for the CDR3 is TGTGCCTGGAGCCCCGGGACAGGGGACTACGAGCAGTACTTC. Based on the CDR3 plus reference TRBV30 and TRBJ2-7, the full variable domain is SQTIHQWPATLVQPVGSPLSLECTVEGTSNPNLYWYRQAAGRGLQLLFYSVGIGQISSEVPQNLSASRPQDRQFILSSKKLLLSDSGFYLCAWSPGTGDYEQYFGPGTRLTVT.

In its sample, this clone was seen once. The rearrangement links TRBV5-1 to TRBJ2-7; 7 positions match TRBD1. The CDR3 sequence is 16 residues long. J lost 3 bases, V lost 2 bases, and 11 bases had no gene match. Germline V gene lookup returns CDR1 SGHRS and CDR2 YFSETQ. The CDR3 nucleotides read TGCGCCAGCAGCTTTGACCGACAGGGTTCAGGCTACGAGCAGTACTTC. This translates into CASSFDRQGSGYEQYF.

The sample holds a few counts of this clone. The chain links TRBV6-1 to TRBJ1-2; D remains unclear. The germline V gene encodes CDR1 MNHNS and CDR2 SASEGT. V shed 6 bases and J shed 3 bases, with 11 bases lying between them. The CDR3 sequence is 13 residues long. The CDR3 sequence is CASSLFGDYGYTF. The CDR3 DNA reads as TGTGCCAGCAGCCTGTTTGGGGACTATGGCTACACCTTC.

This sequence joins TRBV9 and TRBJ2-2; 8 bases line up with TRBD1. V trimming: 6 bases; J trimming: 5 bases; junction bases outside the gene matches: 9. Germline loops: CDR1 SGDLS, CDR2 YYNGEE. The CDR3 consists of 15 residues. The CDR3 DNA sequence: TGTGCCAGCACCTCAGGGGGCGCGAGGACCGGGGAGCTGTTTTTT. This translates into CASTSGGARTGELFF.

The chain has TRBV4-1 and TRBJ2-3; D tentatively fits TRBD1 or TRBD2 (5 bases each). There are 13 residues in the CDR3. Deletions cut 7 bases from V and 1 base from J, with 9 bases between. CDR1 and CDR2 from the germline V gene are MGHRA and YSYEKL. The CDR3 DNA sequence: TGCGCCAGCAAGTTGGGGGGCACAGATACGCAGTATTTT. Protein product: CASKLGGTDTQYF.

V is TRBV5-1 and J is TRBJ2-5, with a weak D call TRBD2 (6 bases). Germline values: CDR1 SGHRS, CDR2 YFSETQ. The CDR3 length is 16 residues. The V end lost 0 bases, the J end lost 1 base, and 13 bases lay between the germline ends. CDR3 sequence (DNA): TGCGCCAGCAGCTTGGCCCCGGACTATTTCCAAGAGACCCAGTACTTC. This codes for CASSLAPDYFQETQYF.

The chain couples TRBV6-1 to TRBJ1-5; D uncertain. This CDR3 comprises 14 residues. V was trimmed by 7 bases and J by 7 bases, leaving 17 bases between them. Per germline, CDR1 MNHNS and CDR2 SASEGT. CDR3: CASNSVEVNQPQHF. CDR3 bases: TGTGCCAGCAATAGTGTAGAGGTAAACCAGCCCCAGCATTTT.

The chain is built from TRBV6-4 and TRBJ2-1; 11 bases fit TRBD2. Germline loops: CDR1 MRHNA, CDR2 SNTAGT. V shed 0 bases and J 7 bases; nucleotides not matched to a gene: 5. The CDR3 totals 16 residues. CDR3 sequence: CASSDSSLAGGNEQFF. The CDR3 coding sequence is TGTGCCAGCAGTGACTCGAGCCTAGCGGGGGGTAATGAGCAGTTCTTC.

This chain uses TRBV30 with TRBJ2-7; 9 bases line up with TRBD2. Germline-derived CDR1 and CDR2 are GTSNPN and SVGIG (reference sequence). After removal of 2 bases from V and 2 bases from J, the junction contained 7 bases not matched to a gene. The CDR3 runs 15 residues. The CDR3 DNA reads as TGTGCCTGGAGTTCGAAAGCGGGGGGTACCTACGAGCAGTACTTC. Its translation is CAWSSKAGGTYEQYF.

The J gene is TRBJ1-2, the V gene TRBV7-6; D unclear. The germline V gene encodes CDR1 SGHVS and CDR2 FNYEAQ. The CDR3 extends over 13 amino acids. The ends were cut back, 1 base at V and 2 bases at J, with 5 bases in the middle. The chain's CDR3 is CASSLELNYGYTF. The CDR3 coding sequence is TGTGCCAGCAGCTTAGAGTTAAACTATGGCTACACCTTC.

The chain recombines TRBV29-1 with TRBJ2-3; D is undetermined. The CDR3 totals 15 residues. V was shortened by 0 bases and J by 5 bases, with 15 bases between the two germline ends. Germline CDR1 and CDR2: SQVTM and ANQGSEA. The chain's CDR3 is CSVEDPLAWGDTQYF. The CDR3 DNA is TGCAGCGTTGAAGATCCCCTCGCCTGGGGAGATACGCAGTATTTT.

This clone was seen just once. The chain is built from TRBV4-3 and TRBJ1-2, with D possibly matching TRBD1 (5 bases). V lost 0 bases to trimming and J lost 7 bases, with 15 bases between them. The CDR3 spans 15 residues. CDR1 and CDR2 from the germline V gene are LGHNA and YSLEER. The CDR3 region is CASSQDRGRIGGYTF. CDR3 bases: TGCGCCAGCAGCCAAGATCGGGGACGGATCGGTGGCTACACCTTC.

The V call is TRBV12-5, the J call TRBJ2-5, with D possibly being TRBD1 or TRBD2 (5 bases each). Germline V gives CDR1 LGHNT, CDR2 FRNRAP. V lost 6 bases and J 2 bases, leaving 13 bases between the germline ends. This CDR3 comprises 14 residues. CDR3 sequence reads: CASGPPGLQETQYF. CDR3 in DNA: TGTGCTAGTGGCCCGCCGGGGCTTCAAGAGACCCAGTACTTC.

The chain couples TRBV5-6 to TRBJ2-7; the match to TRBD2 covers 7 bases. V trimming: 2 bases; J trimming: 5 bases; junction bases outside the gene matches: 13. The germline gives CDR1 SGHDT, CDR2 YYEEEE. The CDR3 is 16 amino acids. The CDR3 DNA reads TGTGCCAGCAGCTTCTTACAAGCGGGGCGTCGGAACGAGCAGTACTTC. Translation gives CASSFLQAGRRNEQYF.

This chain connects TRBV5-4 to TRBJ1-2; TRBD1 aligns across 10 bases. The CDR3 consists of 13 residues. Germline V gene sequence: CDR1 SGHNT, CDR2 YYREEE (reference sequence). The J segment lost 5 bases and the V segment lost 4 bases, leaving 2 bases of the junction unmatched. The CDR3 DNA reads TGTGCCAGCAGCCCGGGACAGGGGTATGGCTACACCTTC. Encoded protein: CASSPGQGYGYTF.

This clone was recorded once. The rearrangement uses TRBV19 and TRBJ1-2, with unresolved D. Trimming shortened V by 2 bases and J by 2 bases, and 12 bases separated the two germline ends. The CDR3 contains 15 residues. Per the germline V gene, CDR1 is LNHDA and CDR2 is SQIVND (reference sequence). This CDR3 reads CASSINTGGNYGYTF. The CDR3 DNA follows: TGTGCCAGTAGTATAAATACCGGAGGGAACTATGGCTACACCTTC.

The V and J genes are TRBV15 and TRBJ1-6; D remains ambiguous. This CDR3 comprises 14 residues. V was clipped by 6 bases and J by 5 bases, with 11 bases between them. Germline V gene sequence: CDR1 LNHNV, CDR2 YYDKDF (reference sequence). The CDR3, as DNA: TGTGCCACCAGTAGACAAACTGATAATTCACCCCTCCACTTT. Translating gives CATSRQTDNSPLHF.